The 24 T cell receptor beta chains reported below all come from one sample, sequenced in a study of neurological immune-mediated disorders. TCRdb re-derived calls from the 5' RACE reads in MiXCR, one entry per CDR3 protein. The top ten clones hold just under 3% of a sample with 80,000 to 95,000 distinct CDR3 sequences, around 3.5% of them seen once. Sequencing was done on a sample of PBMCs. Every receptor here comes from a woman aged 50 to 65 with multiple sclerosis.

In this sample, this clonotype turned up many times. The chain carries TRBV20-1 and TRBJ2-1; D might be TRBD2 (6 bases). V lost 6 bases and J 4 bases, leaving 16 bases between the germline ends. The CDR3 has 14 amino acids. Germline V gene data show CDR1 as DFQATT and CDR2 as SNEGSKA (reference sequence). The CDR3 region has the DNA TGCAGTGCACGCGCCGGAGGGACTTACAATGAGCAGTTCTTC. This gives the protein CSARAGGTYNEQFF.

As for this clonotype: Possible read error: a much larger clone is one base away. The V gene is TRBV12-3 or TRBV12-4, the J gene TRBJ1-5; D uncertain. The CDR3 totals 13 residues. The CDR3 sequence: CASSLGGRQHQHF. For the CDR3, the DNA is TGTGCCAGCAGTTTAGGTGGGCGTCAGCACCAGCATTTT.

The chain recombines TRBV12-3 or TRBV12-4 with TRBJ2-1; D is ambiguous. The V end was cut by 5 bases, the J end by 1 base, with 12 bases between. The CDR3 is made up of 15 amino acids. DNA for the CDR3: TGTGCCAGCAGTAAAAAGGGTGGGTCCTACAATGAGCAGTTCTTC. This translates into CASSKKGGSYNEQFF.

The V gene is TRBV10-1, the J gene TRBJ2-1; TRBD1 might be the D (5 bases). The CDR3 runs to 15 residues. The germline gives CDR1 WNHNN, CDR2 SYGVQD (reference sequence). Between the trimmed V and J ends, which lost 3 bases and 4 bases, there was a span of 13 bases. CDR3: CASSEPWGKYNEQFF. The CDR3 nucleotides are TGCGCCAGCAGTGAACCATGGGGCAAATACAATGAGCAGTTCTTC.

Many counts were recorded for this clonotype. This chain links TRBV20-1 with TRBJ2-2; no definite D call. V lost 3 bases and J lost 2, with 7 bases in between. The CDR3 loop spans 13 amino acids. Germline assignment: CDR1 DFQATT and CDR2 SNEGSKA (reference sequence). The CDR3 sequence is CSASRDNTGELFF. CDR3 sequence (DNA): TGCAGTGCTAGTCGAGATAACACCGGGGAGCTGTTTTTT.

This clonotype was detected many times. This sequence joins TRBV5-1 and TRBJ2-1; 9 nucleotides match TRBD2. Trimming cost V 9 bases and J 0 bases; bases outside gene matches: 7. This CDR3 comprises 15 residues. Germline values: CDR1 SGHRS, CDR2 YFSETQ. In DNA, the CDR3 is TGCGCCACGACTAGCGGAGTAGGCTCCTACAATGAGCAGTTCTTC. Translation gives CATTSGVGSYNEQFF.

This clonotype showed up many times. This sequence joins TRBV14 and TRBJ1-1; TRBD1 agrees at 8 bases. V shed 4 bases, J shed 3 bases, and the junction held 7 bases outside the gene matches. The CDR3 spans 15 residues. Germline V CDR1 and CDR2: SGHDN, FVKESK. The CDR3 sequence: CASSLGQGGDTEAFF. CDR3 bases: TGTGCCAGCAGCCTAGGACAGGGAGGGGACACTGAAGCTTTCTTT.

There are many counts of this clonotype. This chain joins TRBV6-2 or TRBV6-3 and TRBJ2-5, with 8 nucleotides matching TRBD2. Germline V lookup: CDR1 MNHEY, CDR2 SVGEGT. This CDR3 spans 16 amino acids. After removal of 2 bases from V and 3 bases from J, the junction contained 8 bases not matched to a gene. The CDR3 DNA follows: TGTGCCAGCAGTTACCTAACGGGACTAGTTAAAGAGACCCAGTACTTC. It translates to CASSYLTGLVKETQYF.

This clonotype was seen ten or more times. V gene TRBV5-1 combines with J gene TRBJ2-7; TRBD2 matches at 8 bases. This CDR3 spans 15 amino acids. CDR1 is SGHRS, CDR2 YFSETQ, per germline. Trimming removed 1 base from V and 0 bases from J; junction bases left unmatched: 3. CDR3 region: CASSLRGGSSYEQYF. CDR3 nucleotides: TGCGCCAGCAGCTTGCGGGGGGGAAGCTCCTACGAGCAGTACTTC.

At least ten counts were recorded for this clonotype. The CDR3 DNA is TGTGCCAGCACGAAAGGGGGAGCTGATTCACCCCTCCACTTT. Its protein is CASTKGGADSPLHF. This chain uses TRBV28 with TRBJ1-6, with D perhaps matching TRBD1 (6 bases). CDR1 is MDHEN, CDR2 SYDVKM, per germline. The CDR3 loop spans 14 amino acids. Trimming removed 7 bases at V and 8 bases at J, with 15 bases between.

This clonotype was recorded many times. The V call is TRBV27, the J call TRBJ2-5; D may match TRBD1 or TRBD2 (5 bases each). The germline CDR1 and CDR2 sequences are MNHEY and SMNVEV (reference sequence). Trimming stripped 7 bases from V and 2 bases from J, with 14 bases between. CDR3 length: 14 residues. The CDR3 DNA reads as TGTGCCAGCACCCGGTTGGGGGAGCAAGAGACCCAGTACTTC. Protein: CASTRLGEQETQYF.

In this sample, this clonotype turned up many times. The genes are TRBV15 and TRBJ2-1; D is unresolved. Trimming cost V 4 bases and J 4 bases, with 14 bases left between them. Germline loops: CDR1 LNHNV, CDR2 YYDKDF (reference sequence). The CDR3 length is 15 residues. The CDR3 nucleotides are TGTGCCACCAGCATCGACCCGGCACGATACAATGAGCAGTTCTTC. Amino acids: CATSIDPARYNEQFF.

This clonotype was counted ten times or more. The chain has TRBV5-1 and TRBJ2-1, with 11 bases fitting TRBD1. Germline trimming cut 4 bases from V and 6 bases from J; bases unmatched to any gene: 0. CDR1 SGHRS and CDR2 YFSETQ come from the germline V gene. The CDR3 length is 13 residues. Here the CDR3 reads CASSGQGANEQFF. In DNA form, the CDR3 reads TGCGCCAGCAGCGGACAGGGGGCCAATGAGCAGTTCTTC.

This clonotype was counted ten times or more. The J gene is TRBJ1-2, the V gene TRBV2; 7 nucleotides align to TRBD1. The CDR3 spans 15 residues. Trimming at V came to 8 bases and at J to 4 bases, leaving 13 bases not matched to a gene. Per germline, CDR1 SNHLY and CDR2 FYNNEI. CDR3 residues: CASLDRDLLSYGYTF. In DNA form, the CDR3 reads TGTGCCAGCCTAGACAGGGACCTTCTGAGCTATGGCTACACCTTC.

This clonotype was picked up a small number of times. A much larger clone lies one base from this, so it may be a read error. This chain joins TRBV6-2 or TRBV6-3 and TRBJ2-5; possibly TRBD1 or TRBD2 for D (5 bases each). Per the germline V gene, CDR1 is MNHEY and CDR2 is SVGEGT. The CDR3 loop spans 12 amino acids. The V end was cut by 8 bases, the J end by 5 bases, with 12 bases between. The CDR3 DNA reads TGTGCCAGCCGGGACCACGCGGAGACCCAGTACTTC. Translating gives CASRDHAETQYF.

This clonotype showed up many times. This sequence joins TRBV19 and TRBJ2-4; TRBD2 is a possible D gene (5 bases). There are 14 residues in the CDR3. Germline V gene data show CDR1 as LNHDA and CDR2 as SQIVND (reference sequence). Trimming stripped 3 bases from V and 8 bases from J, with 14 bases between. The CDR3 DNA reads TGTGCCAGTAGTATTACGGGCTGGGGAGACATTCAGTACTTC. Encoded protein: CASSITGWGDIQYF.

This clonotype has at least ten counts. The chain joins TRBV13 to TRBJ2-2; unclear D gene. Germline V gene sequence: CDR1 PRHDT, CDR2 FYEKMQ (reference sequence). This CDR3 comprises 13 residues. Trimming cost V 5 bases and J 9 bases, with 13 bases left between them. CDR3 bases: TGTGCCAGCAGCCCCCCTGGGTCCCGGGAGCTGTTTTTT. This translates into CASSPPGSRELFF.

As concerns this clonotype: With a much larger clone just one base away, this may be a read error. The chain has TRBV29-1 and TRBJ2-7; D ambiguous. V lost 4 bases and J 1 base, leaving 8 bases between the germline ends. The germline CDR1 and CDR2 sequences are SQVTM and ANQGSEA. The CDR3 contains 12 residues. The CDR3 coding sequence is TGCAGCGTTGGAAAGGAGTCCTACGAGCAGTACTTC. Protein sequence: CSVGKESYEQYF.

This clonotype was seen ten or more times. The chain couples TRBV7-2 to TRBJ2-1; D is perhaps TRBD1 (6 bases). The V gene's germline CDR1 is SGHTA and CDR2 FQGNSA. This CDR3 spans 16 amino acids. V lost 1 base and J 2 bases, leaving 12 bases between the germline ends. CDR3 in amino acids: CASSLGSDRTYNEQFF. CDR3 sequence (DNA): TGTGCCAGCAGCTTAGGGTCAGACAGGACCTACAATGAGCAGTTCTTC.

This clonotype was seen many times. V is TRBV7-2 and J is TRBJ1-4, with no clear D. Trimming stripped 5 bases from V and 2 bases from J, with 12 bases between. The CDR3 runs 15 residues. Germline loops: CDR1 SGHTA, CDR2 FQGNSA. The CDR3: CASSLRGGTNEKLFF. The CDR3 DNA is TGTGCCAGCAGCCTGCGTGGTGGGACTAATGAAAAACTGTTTTTT.

At least ten counts were recorded for this clonotype. The chain has TRBV6-5 and TRBJ1-2; weak D call: TRBD1 (5 bases). The CDR3 covers 14 residues. The V end lost 2 bases, the J end lost 4 bases, and 11 bases lay between the germline ends. Germline V gives CDR1 MNHEY, CDR2 SVGAGI. The CDR3 spells CASSYAGGSYGYTF. The CDR3 region has the DNA TGTGCCAGCAGTTACGCCGGGGGAAGCTATGGCTACACCTTC.

In this sample, this clonotype turned up many times. A junction boundary mismatches the germline segment, possibly from a read error. The rearrangement uses TRBV7-7 and TRBJ1-2; D gene ambiguous. The length of the CDR3 is 14 residues. Looked up from germline, CDR1 is SSHAT and CDR2 is FNYEAQ (reference sequence). This CDR3 is CASSQLRVTDGYTF. As DNA, the CDR3 is TGTGCTAGCAGCCAGCTGCGGGTGACGGATGGCTACACCTTC.

This clonotype was seen at least ten times. The chain uses TRBV7-6 and TRBJ1-1; D is uncertain. Germline CDR1 reads SGHVS; CDR2 reads FNYEAQ. CDR3 length: 14 residues. The germline V and J ends were trimmed by 1 base and 4 bases, with 10 bases remaining between them. Written as DNA, the CDR3 is TGTGCCAGCAGCTTAGTAGGTCGCTCCACTGAAGCTTTCTTT. This codes for CASSLVGRSTEAFF.

This clonotype was found many times. The rearrangement joins TRBV20-1 to TRBJ2-3; tentatively, D is TRBD1 or TRBD2 (5 bases each). This CDR3 region has 15 residues. The ends were cut back, 1 base at V and 4 bases at J, with 15 bases in the middle. Looked up from germline, CDR1 is DFQATT and CDR2 is SNEGSKA (reference sequence). CDR3 in DNA: TGCAGTGCTAGAGCAACCGGGACCGGGGCAGATACGCAGTATTTT. Translating it yields CSARATGTGADTQYF.